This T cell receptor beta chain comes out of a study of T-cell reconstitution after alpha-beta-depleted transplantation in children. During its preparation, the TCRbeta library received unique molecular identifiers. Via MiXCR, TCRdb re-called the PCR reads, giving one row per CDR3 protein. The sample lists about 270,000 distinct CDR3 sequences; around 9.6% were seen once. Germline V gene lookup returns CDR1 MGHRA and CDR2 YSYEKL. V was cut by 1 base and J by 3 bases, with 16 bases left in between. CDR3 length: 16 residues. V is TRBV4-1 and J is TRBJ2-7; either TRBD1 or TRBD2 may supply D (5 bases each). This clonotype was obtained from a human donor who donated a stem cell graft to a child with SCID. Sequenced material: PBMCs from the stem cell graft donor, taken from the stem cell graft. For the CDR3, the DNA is TGCGCCAGCAGCCAAGGGGGACCTAAGAAGATCTACGAGCAGTACTTC. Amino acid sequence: CASSQGGPKKIYEQYF.